The 20 T cell receptor beta chains listed next were all sequenced from one sample in a study of blood T cell repertoires in COVID-19. Clones were sequenced by immunoSEQ multiplex PCR, and TCRdb holds only the in-frame ones, with some missing. The sample consists of around 220,000 clones, 86% of them appearing once. Specimen: peripheral blood. The receptors here all came from a woman between 50 and 59 years old with COVID-19, enrolled during active disease.

The chain is built from TRBV6-2 or TRBV6-3 and TRBJ1-5; 11 positions agree with TRBD1. The V gene's germline CDR1 is MNHEY and CDR2 SVGEGT. The CDR3 has 18 amino acids. With 5 bases clipped from V and 2 bases from J, the junction kept 11 bases outside the gene matches. The CDR3, as DNA: TGTGCCAGCAGTCGCCGAGGACAGGGGGCTGTGGGCAATCAGCCCCAGCATTTT. Translation: CASSRRGQGAVGNQPQHF.

This clone was seen once. The chain recombines TRBV27 with TRBJ1-2, with TRBD1 as a possible D gene (5 bases). The V gene lost 5 bases and the J gene lost 7 bases, with 14 bases spanning the gap. The CDR3 contains 13 residues. Germline CDR1 and CDR2: MNHEY and SMNVEV (reference sequence). The CDR3 DNA follows: TGTGCCAGCAGTCCCATCGGGGGGGTTGGCTACACCTTC. Protein product: CASSPIGGVGYTF.

The chain uses TRBV19 and TRBJ1-6, with TRBD1 identical over 8 bases. V lost 1 base to trimming and J lost 10 bases; unmatched junction nucleotides: 9. The CDR3 is 16 amino acids. Germline V gene sequence: CDR1 LNHDA, CDR2 SQIVND (reference sequence). The CDR3 DNA follows: TGTGCCAGTAGTATAGGCCGGACAGGGATCGGGTCACCCCTCCACTTT. The encoded protein is CASSIGRTGIGSPLHF. The full variable domain, in which reference TRBV19 and TRBJ1-6 provide the parts outside the CDR3, is DGGITQSPKYLFRKEGQNVTLSCEQNLNHDAMYWYRQDPGQGLRLIYYSQIVNDFQKGDIAEGYSVSREKKESFPLTVTSAQKNPTAFYLCASSIGRTGIGSPLHFGNGTRLTVT.

V is TRBV5-1 and J is TRBJ2-3, with 9 bases identical to TRBD2. The J segment lost 4 bases and the V segment lost 2 bases, leaving 8 bases of the junction unmatched. Germline V gene lookup returns CDR1 SGHRS and CDR2 YFSETQ. The CDR3 spans 16 residues. CDR3 protein: CASSLIGSGGSDTQYF. In DNA, the CDR3 is TGCGCCAGCAGCTTAATAGGGAGCGGGGGGTCAGATACGCAGTATTTT.

This chain uses TRBV10-2 with TRBJ2-3, with D perhaps matching TRBD2 (7 bases). CDR1 and CDR2 from the germline V gene are WSHSY and SAAADI. The CDR3 is made up of 14 amino acids. The V and J ends lost 3 bases and 5 bases respectively, with 12 bases between them. The CDR3 spells CASSEKGGVDTQYF. Written as DNA, the CDR3 is TGCGCCAGCAGTGAAAAGGGGGGGGTAGATACGCAGTATTTT.

J is TRBJ1-2 and V is TRBV25-1; the match to TRBD1 covers 10 bases. The germline V gene encodes CDR1 MGHDK and CDR2 SYGVNS. This CDR3 contains 14 residues. After removal of 8 bases from V and 3 bases from J, the junction contained 6 bases not matched to a gene. The CDR3 sequence: CASSGTGDHYGYTF. The CDR3 DNA reads as TGTGCCAGCTCCGGGACAGGGGACCACTATGGCTACACCTTC.

The J gene is TRBJ1-4, the V gene TRBV3-1 (or the pseudogene TRBV3-2); TRBD1 might be the D (6 bases). The CDR3 is 15 residues long. The V end lost 5 bases, the J end lost 8 bases, and 18 bases lay between the germline ends. Germline V lookup: CDR1 LGHDT, CDR2 YNNKEL (reference sequence). CDR3 amino acids: CASSAQGGAGEKLFF. The CDR3 DNA is TGTGCCAGCAGCGCACAGGGTGGGGCTGGAGAAAAACTGTTTTTT.

The J gene is TRBJ2-1, the V gene TRBV27, with 8 nucleotides matching TRBD1. This CDR3 has 15 residues. Germline V gene data show CDR1 as MNHEY and CDR2 as SMNVEV (reference sequence). The V segment lost 5 bases and the J segment 3 bases; nucleotides outside the gene matches: 6. This CDR3 reads CASSPGQAYYNEQFF. The CDR3 nucleotides are TGTGCCAGCAGTCCGGGACAGGCTTACTACAATGAGCAGTTCTTC.

The rearrangement uses TRBV7-9 and TRBJ1-3; the D is unclear. Germline CDR1 is SEHNR and CDR2 is FQNEAQ (reference sequence). The CDR3 sequence is 15 residues long. Between the trimmed V and J ends, which lost 6 bases and 0 bases, there was a span of 12 bases. The CDR3 DNA follows: TGTGCCAGCAGTCATGACACCTTCTCTGGAAACACCATATATTTT. Translated, it gives CASSHDTFSGNTIYF.

V usage is TRBV5-5 and J usage is TRBJ1-3; TRBD1 matches 9 bases. This CDR3 is 16 amino acids long. The germline CDR1 and CDR2 sequences are SGHKS and YYEKEE (reference sequence). Losses at the gene ends were 3 bases for V and 4 bases for J; bases not matched to a gene: 8. CDR3 residues: CASSWVQGAMGNTIYF. DNA of the CDR3: TGTGCCAGCAGCTGGGTACAGGGGGCGATGGGAAACACCATATATTTT.

The chain couples TRBV3-1 (or the pseudogene TRBV3-2) to TRBJ1-1, with D perhaps matching TRBD1 (5 bases). Trimming removed 4 bases from V and 6 bases from J, with 21 bases in between. CDR3 length: 16 residues. Germline V gene lookup returns CDR1 LGHDT and CDR2 YNNKEL (reference sequence). The CDR3 sequence is CASSPGMRGRTSEAFF. CDR3 sequence (DNA): TGTGCCAGCAGCCCCGGGATGCGGGGGAGAACCTCTGAAGCTTTCTTT.

The chain recombines TRBV11-2 with TRBJ2-1, with 7 bases identical to TRBD2. The CDR3 runs to 15 residues. The V gene's germline CDR1 is SGHAT and CDR2 FQNNGV. V was pared by 5 bases and J by 7 bases, with 11 bases of the junction left unmatched. CDR3 in DNA: TGTGCCAGCAGCGACGCGAGCGGGGTCGTGAATGAGCAGTTCTTC. This encodes CASSDASGVVNEQFF.

The genes are TRBV11-3 and TRBJ2-2, with 7 bases identical to TRBD1. Germline CDR1 SGHNT, CDR2 YENEEA. The CDR3 loop spans 15 amino acids. Trimming took 5 bases from V and 3 from J; bases not matched to a gene: 6. This CDR3 reads CASSPGTVHTGELFF. The CDR3 nucleotides are TGTGCCAGCAGCCCCGGGACAGTTCACACCGGGGAGCTGTTTTTT.

The chain combines TRBV5-5 with TRBJ2-3, with unresolved D. Trimming removed 1 base from V and 3 bases from J, with 12 bases in between. The CDR3 is made up of 15 amino acids. Germline V gene lookup returns CDR1 SGHKS and CDR2 YYEKEE (reference sequence). CDR3 nucleotide sequence: TGTGCCAGCAGCTTGTACCCCACCCTAACAGATACGCAGTATTTT. Its translation is CASSLYPTLTDTQYF.

The chain uses TRBV9 and TRBJ2-6; maybe TRBD1 (6 bases). V was trimmed by 3 bases and J by 4 bases, leaving 14 bases between them. The CDR3 totals 16 residues. Germline V lookup: CDR1 SGDLS, CDR2 YYNGEE. CDR3 residues: CASSAKQGPGANVLTF. For the CDR3, the DNA is TGTGCCAGCAGCGCCAAACAGGGCCCCGGGGCCAACGTCCTGACTTTC.

The V call is TRBV5-1, the J call TRBJ2-1; TRBD2 aligns across 8 bases. The germline V gene encodes CDR1 SGHRS and CDR2 YFSETQ. Trimming at V came to 2 bases and at J to 2 bases, leaving 3 bases not matched to a gene. This CDR3 spans 15 amino acids. The CDR3 DNA reads TGCGCCAGCAGCTTAAAGCGGGGGACCTACAATGAGCAGTTCTTC. Residues: CASSLKRGTYNEQFF.

Only a few counts were recorded for this clone. The chain joins TRBV6-2 or TRBV6-3 to TRBJ1-6; TRBD1 matches at 9 bases. Germline-derived CDR1 and CDR2 are MNHEY and SVGEGT. CDR3 length: 14 residues. V trimming: 5 bases; J trimming: 9 bases; junction bases outside the gene matches: 5. CDR3 amino acids: CASSRTGGGSPLHF. DNA for the CDR3: TGTGCCAGCAGTCGAACAGGGGGCGGTTCACCCCTCCACTTT.

V gene TRBV5-1 combines with J gene TRBJ1-4; D gene ambiguous. This CDR3 contains 16 residues. V lost 4 bases and J 0 bases, leaving 13 bases between the germline ends. Germline V gives CDR1 SGHRS, CDR2 YFSETQ. The CDR3 sequence is CASSPRAGTTNEKLFF. Written as DNA, the CDR3 is TGCGCCAGCAGCCCGCGGGCCGGTACAACTAATGAAAAACTGTTTTTT.

This clone appeared a single time. CDR3 region: CASSLRGEGTQHF. The DNA of the CDR3 is TGCGCCAGCAGCTTAAGGGGGGAGGGTACCCAGCATTTT. The rearrangement uses TRBV5-1 and TRBJ1-5; tentative D call: TRBD1 (6 bases). Trimming pared 2 bases from V and 11 bases from J, leaving 14 bases between. Germline values: CDR1 SGHRS, CDR2 YFSETQ. This CDR3 is 13 amino acids long.

This chain uses TRBV6-9 with TRBJ1-5, with D possibly TRBD1 on 5 matching bases. The CDR3 sequence is 15 residues long. V was pared by 5 bases and J by 2 bases, with 13 bases between. From germline, CDR1 is MNHGY and CDR2 SVAAGI. CDR3 sequence: CASSISGGGNQPQHF. The CDR3 DNA reads TGTGCCAGCAGTATATCTGGAGGGGGCAATCAGCCCCAGCATTTT.